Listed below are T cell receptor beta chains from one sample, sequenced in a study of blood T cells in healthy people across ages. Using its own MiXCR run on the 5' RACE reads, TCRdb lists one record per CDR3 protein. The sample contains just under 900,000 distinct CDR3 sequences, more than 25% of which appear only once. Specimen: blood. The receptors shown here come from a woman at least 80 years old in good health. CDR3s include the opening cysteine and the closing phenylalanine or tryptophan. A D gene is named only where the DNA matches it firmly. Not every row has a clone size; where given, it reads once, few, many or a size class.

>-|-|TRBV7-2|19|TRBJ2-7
CASSLDDVGDTYLSYEQYF
TGTGCCAGCAGCTTAGATGATGTGGGTGACACTTACCTCTCCTACGAGCAGTACTTC
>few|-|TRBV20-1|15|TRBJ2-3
CSARDIRGTTDTQYF
TGCAGTGCTAGAGATATACGGGGTACCACAGATACGCAGTATTTT
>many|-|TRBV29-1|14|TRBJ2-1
CSAPGPSSYNEQFF
TGCAGCGCTCCGGGGCCGAGCTCCTACAATGAGCAGTTCTTC
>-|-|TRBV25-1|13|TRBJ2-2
CASSPGLTGELFF
TGTGCCAGCAGTCCGGGATTGACCGGGGAGCTGTTTTTT
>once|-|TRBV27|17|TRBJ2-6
CASGTGQYISGANVLTF
TGTGCCAGCGGAACGGGACAATATATCTCTGGGGCCAACGTCCTGACTTTC
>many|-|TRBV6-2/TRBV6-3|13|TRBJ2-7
CASSYSLIYEQYF
TGTGCCAGCAGTTACTCCCTCATCTACGAGCAGTACTTC
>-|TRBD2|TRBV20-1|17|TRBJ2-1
CSASGPRTSGEFNEQFF
TGCAGTGCTTCTGGGCCACGGACTAGCGGGGAATTCAATGAGCAGTTCTTC
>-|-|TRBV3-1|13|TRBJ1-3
CASATSQGNTIYF
TGTGCCAGCGCGACTTCGCAGGGGAACACCATATATTTT
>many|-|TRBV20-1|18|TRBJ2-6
CSARDLEGHSSGANVLTF
TGCAGTGCTAGAGATCTGGAGGGGCACTCCTCTGGGGCCAACGTCCTGACTTTC
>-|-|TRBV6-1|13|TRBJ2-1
CASNQGLGSQQFF
TGTGCCAGCAATCAAGGGTTGGGGTCTCAGCAGTTCTTC
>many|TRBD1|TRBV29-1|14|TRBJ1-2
CSVDGTGGYYGYTF
TGCAGCGTGGACGGGACAGGGGGTTACTATGGCTACACCTTC
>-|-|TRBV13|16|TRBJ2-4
CASRRVGSGAKNIQYF
TGTGCCAGCAGAAGGGTTGGGAGCGGCGCTAAAAACATTCAGTACTTC
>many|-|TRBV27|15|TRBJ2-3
CASSQRHLTADTQYF
TGTGCCAGCAGTCAACGACACCTTACGGCAGATACGCAGTATTTT